These 16 T cell receptor beta chains were all obtained from the same sample, sequenced in a study of naive and memory T cell subsets. The beta constant-region primer was an equimolar mix of two oligonucleotides covering TRBC1 and TRBC2. Ligated cDNA was amplified by four rounds of PCR with nested alpha and beta constant-region primers and SP2. TCRdb analysed the UMI-ligation and nested PCR reads with MiXCR anew, one entry per CDR3 protein. The sample lists 120,000 or so distinct CDR3 sequences, 36% occurring once. Material: central memory CD4+ T cells from blood. The source of these receptors is a human donor in good health.

J is TRBJ1-5 and V is TRBV3-1; 7 nucleotides agree with TRBD1. After removal of 2 bases from V and 6 bases from J, the junction contained 4 bases not matched to a gene. Germline values: CDR1 LGHDT, CDR2 YNNKEL (reference sequence). The CDR3 extends over 14 amino acids. In nucleotides, the CDR3 is TGTGCCAGCAGCCAATCAGGGGGTTCTCAGCCCCAGCATTTT. Translating it yields CASSQSGGSQPQHF.

This clonotype has only a few counts. The chain links TRBV4-2 to TRBJ2-5; 7 bases fit TRBD1. The CDR3 runs to 17 residues. Germline trimming cut 4 bases from V and 0 bases from J; bases unmatched to any gene: 11. The germline V gene encodes CDR1 LGHNA and CDR2 YNFKEQ. Here the CDR3 reads CASSLERTGEYQETQYF. As DNA, the CDR3 is TGTGCCAGCAGCCTAGAAAGGACAGGCGAGTACCAAGAGACCCAGTACTTC.

This clonotype appeared a few times. This chain links TRBV10-3 with TRBJ2-1; TRBD2 matches 10 bases. Unmatched junction bases numbered 0, after V lost 4 bases and J lost 0 bases. This CDR3 region has 15 residues. Germline lookup yields CDR1 ENHRY and CDR2 SYGVKD. CDR3 coding DNA: TGTGCCATCAGTGGACTAGCGGGCTCCTACAATGAGCAGTTCTTC. Protein product: CAISGLAGSYNEQFF.

The sample holds many counts of this clonotype. The rearrangement links TRBV28 to TRBJ2-1, with TRBD2 identical over 8 bases. This CDR3 is built from 16 residues. Germline CDR1 is MDHEN and CDR2 is SYDVKM. V was pared by 7 bases and J by 6 bases, with 14 bases of the junction left unmatched. Here the CDR3 DNA reads TGTGCCAGCAACCTATATCCCGGGACTAGTCTCAATGAGCAGTTCTTC. This encodes CASNLYPGTSLNEQFF.

This clonotype was observed many times. This chain connects TRBV27 to TRBJ1-1; 8 bases align to TRBD1. The CDR3 is made up of 15 amino acids. Germline V lookup: CDR1 MNHEY, CDR2 SMNVEV (reference sequence). V dropped 7 bases and J dropped 1; count of bases not matched to a gene: 8. DNA for the CDR3: TGTGCCAGCAAATCCGCAGGGGGCCGGAACACTGAAGCTTTCTTT. It codes for CASKSAGGRNTEAFF.

This clonotype came up a few times. This sequence joins TRBV10-3 and TRBJ1-1; 7 bases agree with TRBD1. CDR3 length: 14 amino acids. The V and J ends lost 8 bases and 0 bases, in that order; junction bases with no gene match: 6. Germline assignment: CDR1 ENHRY and CDR2 SYGVKD. CDR3 sequence: CAIALGQMNTEAFF. The CDR3, as DNA: TGTGCCATCGCGCTGGGACAGATGAACACTGAAGCTTTCTTT.

This clonotype was found many times. The V and J genes are TRBV6-1 and TRBJ2-3; D possibly corresponds to TRBD1 (5 bases). CDR3 length: 15 residues. The ends were cut back, 6 bases at V and 2 bases at J, with 15 bases in the middle. Per germline, CDR1 MNHNS and CDR2 SASEGT. CDR3 sequence reads: CASSETVFPTDTQYF. The CDR3 region has the DNA TGTGCCAGCAGCGAGACAGTTTTCCCCACAGATACGCAGTATTTT.

The chain couples TRBV29-1 to TRBJ2-3; possibly TRBD2 for D (6 bases). The CDR3 contains 11 residues. Trimming stripped 6 bases from V and 13 bases from J, with 17 bases between. Germline CDR1 SQVTM, CDR2 ANQGSEA. CDR3 sequence reads: CSVDLASLEYF. CDR3 nucleotides: TGCAGCGTCGACCTAGCGTCCTTGGAGTATTTT.

This clonotype was observed a handful of times. The chain joins TRBV4-1 to TRBJ2-1; 10 positions agree with TRBD2. The CDR3 has 15 residues. V trimming: 1 base; J trimming: 5 bases; junction bases outside the gene matches: 2. From germline, CDR1 is MGHRA and CDR2 YSYEKL. Here the CDR3 reads CASSQVAGGDNEQFF. The CDR3 nucleotides are TGCGCCAGCAGCCAAGTAGCGGGAGGCGACAATGAGCAGTTCTTC.

The rearrangement uses TRBV6-5 and TRBJ2-5; D ambiguous. Germline lookup yields CDR1 MNHEY and CDR2 SVGAGI. The CDR3 consists of 14 residues. V shed 2 bases and J shed 5 bases, with 12 bases lying between them. CDR3 in DNA: TGTGCCAGCAGTTACCGAGGTTATTCGGAGACCCAGTACTTC. Encoded protein: CASSYRGYSETQYF.

The chain recombines TRBV2 with TRBJ2-7, with 7 positions matching TRBD1. In germline, CDR1 is SNHLY, CDR2 FYNNEI. The CDR3 is 13 amino acids. J gave up 3 bases and V 10 bases, and 9 bases lay outside the gene matches. This CDR3 is CATNRDSLYEQYF. The CDR3 region has the DNA TGTGCCACAAACCGGGACAGTCTCTACGAGCAGTACTTC.

The chain joins TRBV28 to TRBJ1-5, with D unresolved. The germline CDR1 and CDR2 sequences are MDHEN and SYDVKM. CDR3 length equals 12 residues. Between the trimmed V and J ends, which lost 7 bases and 4 bases, there was a span of 8 bases. For the CDR3, the DNA is TGTGCCAGCACGGTGAATAATCAGCCCCAGCATTTT. Translated: CASTVNNQPQHF.

This clonotype was recorded a few times. Here the CDR3 reads CSSQGQGPDTQYF. The CDR3 region has the DNA TGCAGTTCACAGGGACAGGGACCAGATACGCAGTATTTT. This sequence joins TRBV20-1 and TRBJ2-3; 9 bases align to TRBD1. CDR3 length equals 13 residues. V gave up 8 bases and J gave up 4 bases; unmatched junction bases: 7. From germline, CDR1 is DFQATT and CDR2 SNEGSKA (reference sequence).

The V call is TRBV29-1, the J call TRBJ1-1; D remains ambiguous. V lost 4 bases and J 2 bases, leaving 8 bases between the germline ends. The CDR3 loop spans 12 amino acids. CDR1 and CDR2 (germline): SQVTM, ANQGSEA. The CDR3 sequence is CSVVPKNTEAFF. CDR3 nucleotide sequence: TGCAGCGTTGTCCCAAAAAACACTGAAGCTTTCTTT.

This clonotype was picked up a small number of times. This chain connects TRBV28 to TRBJ2-6; D is unclear. The CDR3 spans 13 residues. The germline CDR1 and CDR2 sequences are MDHEN and SYDVKM. V was pared by 10 bases and J by 0 bases, with 7 bases between. The CDR3 sequence is CATADSGANVLTF. The CDR3 bases are TGTGCCACCGCCGACTCTGGGGCCAACGTCCTGACTTTC.

This clonotype was detected once. This rearrangement joins TRBV28 to TRBJ1-2, with TRBD1 identical over 10 bases. Per germline, CDR1 MDHEN and CDR2 SYDVKM. This CDR3 spans 12 amino acids. J was trimmed by 8 bases and V by 8 bases; bases with no gene match: 5. Here the CDR3 DNA reads TGTGCCAGCTTGACAGGGGGCCTCGGCTACACCTTC. This sequence encodes CASLTGGLGYTF.